A selection of T cell receptor beta chains follows, all from one sample in a study of graft-versus-host responses after intestinal transplantation. TCRdb's table, derived via immunoSEQ multiplex PCR, lists solely in-frame clones and lacks some. The sample consists of approximately 86,000 clones, just under 95% of them appearing once. No antigens are known for them. This specimen consisted of unstimulated CD8+ T cells sorted from spleen or lymph node cells, obtained before transplant. Receptors originate from a human donor who was the organ donor for an intestinal transplant. Each CDR3 is given with its conserved first and last residue. Expanded clones are given a class, and other clones once, few, many or no size at all.

V	size	J	CDR3
TRBV5-4	.	TRBJ1-6	CASSPAEEAYNSPLHF
TRBV19	.	TRBJ2-1	CVTAWRGALNEQFF
TRBV10-3	.	TRBJ2-7	CAISEDRTYEQYF
TRBV28	.	TRBJ1-2	CASSLGAGYTF
TRBV7-2	.	TRBJ2-7	CASSLGGLSYEQYF
TRBV7-9	.	TRBJ1-1	CASSLGFGSYTEAFF
TRBV4-3	once	TRBJ2-3	CASSQDRTGRDTQYF
TRBV4-3	.	TRBJ1-2	CASSQDLTGHLSDTF
TRBV4-2	.	TRBJ2-1	CASSQEIPGLAGNNEQFF
TRBV27	.	TRBJ1-4	CASSPRTGVEKLFF
TRBV5-5	.	TRBJ1-2	CASSLDPFSEAFYGYTF
TRBV29-1	.	TRBJ2-7	CSVMTGETYEQYF
TRBV9	.	TRBJ2-1	CASSVESQISYNEQFF
TRBV6-5	.	TRBJ2-3	CASSLSSGGSTDTQYF
TRBV10-3	few	TRBJ2-7	CAIAYAGAGPGEQYF
TRBV7-9	.	TRBJ1-2	CASSLGREDTYGYTF